Below, one T cell receptor beta chain is given with its context. This sample is part of a study of regulatory T cells in long-lasting Graves disease. Time point in this sample: newly diagnosed GD, antithyroid drugs for less than 3 months. The TCR library was prepared using RNA isolated from PBMCs. Combining iRepertoire HTBI primers with Arm-PCR of CDR3 regions, the authors built TCR beta libraries. Via MiXCR, TCRdb re-called the multiplex PCR reads, giving one row per CDR3 protein. Of about 460,000 distinct CDR3 sequences listed, 14% were seen once; the top ten hold roughly 18%. This CDR3 comprises 16 residues. From germline, CDR1 is MNHEY and CDR2 SMNVEV (reference sequence). V was trimmed by 0 bases and J by 3 bases, leaving 13 bases between them. This same sample was also taken into another study, of T cells in Graves' hyperthyroidism and ophthalmopathy.

Specimen: peripheral blood mononuclear cells (PBMCs), collected at new diagnosis, from a patient treated with antithyroid drugs. The rearrangement links TRBV27 to TRBJ2-3; D possibly matches TRBD1 or TRBD2 (6 bases each). This TCR was sampled from a woman in her forties or fifties with Graves disease. The DNA of the CDR3 is TGTGCCAGCAGTTTATCAGGGGGAGGTGAAACAGATACGCAGTATTTT. Its protein is CASSLSGGGETDTQYF.